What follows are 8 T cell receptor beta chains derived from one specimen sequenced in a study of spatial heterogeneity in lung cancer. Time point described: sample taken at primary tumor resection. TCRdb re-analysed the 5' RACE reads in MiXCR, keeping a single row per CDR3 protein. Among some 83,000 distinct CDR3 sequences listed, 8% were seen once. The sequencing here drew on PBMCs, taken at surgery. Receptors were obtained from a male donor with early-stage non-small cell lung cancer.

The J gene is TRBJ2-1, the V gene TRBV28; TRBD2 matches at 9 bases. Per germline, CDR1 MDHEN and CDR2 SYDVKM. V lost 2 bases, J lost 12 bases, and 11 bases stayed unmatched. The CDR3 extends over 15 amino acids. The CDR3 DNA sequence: TGTGCCAGCAGTTTAACGACTAGCGGCCGGCAGGGGCAGTTCTTC. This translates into CASSLTTSGRQGQFF.

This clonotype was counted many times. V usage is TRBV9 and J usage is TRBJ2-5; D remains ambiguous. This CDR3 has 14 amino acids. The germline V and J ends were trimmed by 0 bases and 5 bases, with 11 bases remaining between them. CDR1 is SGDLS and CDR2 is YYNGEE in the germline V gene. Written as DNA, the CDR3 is TGTGCCAGCAGCGTAGGAGCAGGTGGGGAGACCCAGTACTTC. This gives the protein CASSVGAGGETQYF.

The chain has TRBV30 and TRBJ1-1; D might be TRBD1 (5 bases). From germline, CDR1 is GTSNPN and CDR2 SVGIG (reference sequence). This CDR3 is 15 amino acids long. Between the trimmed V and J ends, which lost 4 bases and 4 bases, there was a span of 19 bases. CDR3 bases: TGTGCCTGGACCCAACGGGGGGGGACGGGCACTGAAGCTTTCTTT. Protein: CAWTQRGGTGTEAFF. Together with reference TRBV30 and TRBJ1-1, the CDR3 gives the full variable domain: SQTIHQWPATLVQPVGSPLSLECTVEGTSNPNLYWYRQAAGRGLQLLFYSVGIGQISSEVPQNLSASRPQDRQFILSSKKLLLSDSGFYLCAWTQRGGTGTEAFFGQGTRLTVV.

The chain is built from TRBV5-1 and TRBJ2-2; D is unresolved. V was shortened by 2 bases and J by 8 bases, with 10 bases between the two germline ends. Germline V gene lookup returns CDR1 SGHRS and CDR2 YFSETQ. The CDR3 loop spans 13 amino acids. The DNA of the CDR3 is TGCGCCAGCAGCTTAAAAAATCGGGGGGAGCTGTTTTTT. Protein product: CASSLKNRGELFF.

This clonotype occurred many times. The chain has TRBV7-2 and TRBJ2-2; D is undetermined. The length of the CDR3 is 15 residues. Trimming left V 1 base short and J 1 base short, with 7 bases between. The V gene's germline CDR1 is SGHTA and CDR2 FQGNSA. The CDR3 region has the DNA TGTGCCAGCAGCTTAGAGGTTCGGAACACCGGGGAGCTGTTTTTT. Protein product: CASSLEVRNTGELFF.

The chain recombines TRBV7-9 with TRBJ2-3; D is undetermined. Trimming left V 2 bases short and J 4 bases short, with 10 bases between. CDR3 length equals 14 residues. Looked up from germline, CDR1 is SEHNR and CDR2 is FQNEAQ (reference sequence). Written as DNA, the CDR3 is TGTGCCAGCAGCTTAACCCAGAGCGCAGATACGCAGTATTTT. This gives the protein CASSLTQSADTQYF.

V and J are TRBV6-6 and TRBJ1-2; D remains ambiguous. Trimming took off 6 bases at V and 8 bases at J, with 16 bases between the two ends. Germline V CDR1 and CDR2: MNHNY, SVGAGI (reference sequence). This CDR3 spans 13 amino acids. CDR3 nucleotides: TGTGCCAGCAGCTGGACTGGCCTAGAGGGCTACACCTTC. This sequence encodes CASSWTGLEGYTF.

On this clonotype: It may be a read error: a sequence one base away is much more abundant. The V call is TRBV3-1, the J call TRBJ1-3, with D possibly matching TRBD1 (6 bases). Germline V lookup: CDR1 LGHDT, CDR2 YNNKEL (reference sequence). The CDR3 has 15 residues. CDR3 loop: CASSTGTLSGYTIYF. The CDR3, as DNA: TGTGCCAGCAGTACAGGGACATTGTCTGGATACACCATATATTTT.